Presented here are 19 T cell receptor beta chains from one specimen sequenced in a study of T cell responses to AZD1222 COVID-19 vaccine. Sequencing used immunoSEQ multiplex PCR; TCRdb keeps in-frame clones, though not all of them. The sample lists more than 150,000 clones; roughly 94% were seen once. The sample consisted of peripheral blood, taken on day 0 of AZD1222 vaccination. All receptors come from an adult in good health.

The V and J genes are TRBV3-1 (or the pseudogene TRBV3-2) and TRBJ1-5; the D is unclear. The CDR3 has 14 residues. Germline V gene data show CDR1 as LGHDT and CDR2 as YNNKEL (reference sequence). Trimming removed 3 bases at V and 0 bases at J, with 6 bases between. The CDR3 nucleotides are TGTGCCAGCAGCCAGACGTATAGCAATCAGCCCCAGCATTTT. Amino acids: CASSQTYSNQPQHF.

V usage is TRBV2 and J usage is TRBJ2-7, with 8 nucleotides matching TRBD2. Germline V gene sequence: CDR1 SNHLY, CDR2 FYNNEI. This CDR3 comprises 15 residues. J gave up 4 bases and V 4 bases, and 9 bases lay outside the gene matches. CDR3 sequence (DNA): TGTGCCAGCAGTGGAGCGGGAGCACCTCCTTACGAGCAGTACTTC. Its translation is CASSGAGAPPYEQYF.

The chain has TRBV6-1 and TRBJ1-1; D remains unclear. The germline V gene has CDR1 MNHNS and CDR2 SASEGT. V gave up 2 bases and J gave up 5 bases, with 6 bases separating them. The CDR3 extends over 12 amino acids. In DNA form, the CDR3 reads TGTGCCAGCAGTGAATCTTTGACTGAAGCTTTCTTT. This translates into CASSESLTEAFF.

The chain recombines TRBV6-5 with TRBJ2-7, with 7 bases fitting TRBD1. Looked up from germline, CDR1 is MNHEY and CDR2 is SVGAGI. This CDR3 has 13 residues. With 7 bases clipped from V and 6 bases from J, the junction kept 9 bases outside the gene matches. This CDR3 reads CASTMTGYGEQYF. The DNA of the CDR3 is TGTGCCAGCACTATGACAGGGTACGGCGAGCAGTACTTC.

The chain joins TRBV6-2 or TRBV6-3 to TRBJ1-1; the D is unclear. The CDR3 totals 13 residues. The germline CDR1 and CDR2 sequences are MNHEY and SVGEGT. V lost 2 bases and J lost 0, with 4 bases in between. CDR3 amino acids: CASSYVLNTEAFF. The CDR3 coding sequence is TGTGCCAGCAGTTACGTTCTGAACACTGAAGCTTTCTTT.

The chain carries TRBV5-1 and TRBJ1-1, with TRBD1 matching 7 bases. The CDR3 has 15 residues. Germline-derived CDR1 and CDR2 are SGHRS and YFSETQ. J was trimmed by 1 base and V by 0 bases; bases with no gene match: 3. The CDR3 here is CASSLVTGANTEAFF. The CDR3, as DNA: TGCGCCAGCAGCTTGGTTACAGGGGCGAACACTGAAGCTTTCTTT.

The V call is TRBV19, the J call TRBJ1-1; TRBD1 aligns across 8 bases. Germline V gene data show CDR1 as LNHDA and CDR2 as SQIVND (reference sequence). The length of the CDR3 is 12 residues. V shed 4 bases and J 9 bases; nucleotides not matched to a gene: 4. CDR3 in amino acids: CASSTRQGQAFF. The DNA of the CDR3 is TGTGCCAGTAGTACCAGACAGGGGCAAGCTTTCTTT.

Regarding this clone: At the DNA level, this CDR3 is encoded by other sequences in the same sample as well. This sequence joins TRBV2 and TRBJ2-1; D unclear. V was shortened by 8 bases and J by 7 bases, with 6 bases between the two germline ends. The germline V gene has CDR1 SNHLY and CDR2 FYNNEI. CDR3 length: 10 residues. CDR3 nucleotide sequence: TGTGCCAGCTCCCTAAATGAGCAGTTCTTC. It yields the protein CASSLNEQFF.

The chain couples TRBV5-5 to TRBJ2-6; D gene unclear. Trimming stripped 0 bases from V and 0 bases from J, with 13 bases between. The length of the CDR3 is 18 residues. Germline V lookup: CDR1 SGHKS, CDR2 YYEKEE (reference sequence). The chain's CDR3 is CASSLAVTVRSGANVLTF. The CDR3, as DNA: TGTGCCAGCAGCTTGGCCGTGACGGTACGCTCTGGGGCCAACGTCCTGACTTTC.

The rearrangement uses TRBV7-8 and TRBJ1-1; D remains ambiguous. Per germline, CDR1 SGHVS and CDR2 FQNEAQ. V lost 3 bases to trimming and J lost 1 base, with 15 bases between them. The length of the CDR3 is 16 residues. The CDR3 DNA reads as TGTGCCAGCAGCTTTAGACCCCGGGAGGCGAACACTGAAGCTTTCTTT. Protein: CASSFRPREANTEAFF.

The genes are TRBV2 and TRBJ2-1; the D gene could be TRBD1 or TRBD2 (5 bases each). The germline V and J ends were trimmed by 7 bases and 8 bases, with 15 bases remaining between them. The CDR3 extends over 13 amino acids. CDR1 is SNHLY, CDR2 FYNNEI, per germline. DNA for the CDR3: TGTGCCAGCACAAGAGGGGTTCAGGATGAGCAGTTCTTC. As protein: CASTRGVQDEQFF.

The chain joins TRBV20-1 to TRBJ1-5; no reliable D call. The V end lost 6 bases, the J end lost 7 bases, and 4 bases lay between the germline ends. CDR1 DFQATT and CDR2 SNEGSKA come from the germline V gene (reference sequence). This CDR3 comprises 9 residues. The DNA for the CDR3 is TGCAGTGCGGGGCAGCCCCAGCATTTT. Protein product: CSAGQPQHF.

This clone was counted once. The chain combines TRBV30 with TRBJ2-3, with D perhaps TRBD2 (6 bases). The CDR3 covers 15 residues. Germline CDR1 reads GTSNPN; CDR2 reads SVGIG (reference sequence). V lost 0 bases, J lost 2 bases, and 12 bases lay in between. The CDR3 reads CAWSVLGGHTDTQYF. The CDR3 DNA reads TGTGCCTGGAGTGTACTGGGAGGCCACACAGATACGCAGTATTTT.

The chain has TRBV30 and TRBJ2-5; D may be TRBD2 (5 bases). There are 13 residues in the CDR3. V lost 0 bases and J 5 bases, leaving 10 bases between the germline ends. CDR1 and CDR2 (germline): GTSNPN, SVGIG (reference sequence). CDR3 sequence: CAWSVRSGETQYF. CDR3 nucleotides: TGTGCCTGGAGTGTACGTTCGGGGGAGACCCAGTACTTC.

The chain joins TRBV6-1 to TRBJ2-7, with 8 bases identical to TRBD1. CDR1 and CDR2 (germline): MNHNS, SASEGT. V was pared by 0 bases and J by 7 bases, with 5 bases of the junction left unmatched. This CDR3 contains 14 residues. CDR3 sequence (DNA): TGTGCCAGCAGTGAAGCGCAGGGGGCTGGTGAGCAGTACTTC. Encoded protein: CASSEAQGAGEQYF.

J is TRBJ1-3 and V is TRBV18; tentatively, D is TRBD1 (5 bases). CDR1 is KGHSH and CDR2 is LQKENI in the germline V gene. V was trimmed by 1 base and J by 4 bases, leaving 11 bases between them. This CDR3 region has 15 residues. The CDR3 DNA follows: TGTGCCAGCTCACCACGATGGGACCTGGGAAACACCATATATTTT. Its protein product is CASSPRWDLGNTIYF.

V and J are TRBV29-1 and TRBJ2-1; 8 nucleotides align to TRBD2. Trimming cost V 7 bases and J 7 bases; bases outside gene matches: 6. This CDR3 comprises 12 residues. CDR1 and CDR2 (germline): SQVTM, ANQGSEA. CDR3 protein: CSARSGRNEQFF. The CDR3 nucleotides are TGCAGCGCAAGAAGCGGGAGAAATGAGCAGTTCTTC.

V gene TRBV6-1 combines with J gene TRBJ1-5, with no clear D. The CDR3 length is 15 residues. V lost 1 base and J lost 5, with 12 bases in between. Germline CDR1 is MNHNS and CDR2 is SASEGT. CDR3 in amino acids: CASSEGIGKDQPQHF. In DNA form, the CDR3 reads TGTGCCAGCAGTGAAGGTATAGGGAAGGATCAGCCCCAGCATTTT.

The rearrangement joins TRBV23-1 to TRBJ1-5, with 8 bases aligning to TRBD1. TRBV23-1 has ORF status, its function being uncertain. With V trimmed by 4 bases and J by 1 base, 15 bases remained unmatched. This CDR3 has 19 residues. Written as DNA, the CDR3 is TGCGCCAGCAGTCGCACGGAGGCAGGGGGCGCCTTGAGCAATCAGCCCCAGCATTTT. This codes for CASSRTEAGGALSNQPQHF.